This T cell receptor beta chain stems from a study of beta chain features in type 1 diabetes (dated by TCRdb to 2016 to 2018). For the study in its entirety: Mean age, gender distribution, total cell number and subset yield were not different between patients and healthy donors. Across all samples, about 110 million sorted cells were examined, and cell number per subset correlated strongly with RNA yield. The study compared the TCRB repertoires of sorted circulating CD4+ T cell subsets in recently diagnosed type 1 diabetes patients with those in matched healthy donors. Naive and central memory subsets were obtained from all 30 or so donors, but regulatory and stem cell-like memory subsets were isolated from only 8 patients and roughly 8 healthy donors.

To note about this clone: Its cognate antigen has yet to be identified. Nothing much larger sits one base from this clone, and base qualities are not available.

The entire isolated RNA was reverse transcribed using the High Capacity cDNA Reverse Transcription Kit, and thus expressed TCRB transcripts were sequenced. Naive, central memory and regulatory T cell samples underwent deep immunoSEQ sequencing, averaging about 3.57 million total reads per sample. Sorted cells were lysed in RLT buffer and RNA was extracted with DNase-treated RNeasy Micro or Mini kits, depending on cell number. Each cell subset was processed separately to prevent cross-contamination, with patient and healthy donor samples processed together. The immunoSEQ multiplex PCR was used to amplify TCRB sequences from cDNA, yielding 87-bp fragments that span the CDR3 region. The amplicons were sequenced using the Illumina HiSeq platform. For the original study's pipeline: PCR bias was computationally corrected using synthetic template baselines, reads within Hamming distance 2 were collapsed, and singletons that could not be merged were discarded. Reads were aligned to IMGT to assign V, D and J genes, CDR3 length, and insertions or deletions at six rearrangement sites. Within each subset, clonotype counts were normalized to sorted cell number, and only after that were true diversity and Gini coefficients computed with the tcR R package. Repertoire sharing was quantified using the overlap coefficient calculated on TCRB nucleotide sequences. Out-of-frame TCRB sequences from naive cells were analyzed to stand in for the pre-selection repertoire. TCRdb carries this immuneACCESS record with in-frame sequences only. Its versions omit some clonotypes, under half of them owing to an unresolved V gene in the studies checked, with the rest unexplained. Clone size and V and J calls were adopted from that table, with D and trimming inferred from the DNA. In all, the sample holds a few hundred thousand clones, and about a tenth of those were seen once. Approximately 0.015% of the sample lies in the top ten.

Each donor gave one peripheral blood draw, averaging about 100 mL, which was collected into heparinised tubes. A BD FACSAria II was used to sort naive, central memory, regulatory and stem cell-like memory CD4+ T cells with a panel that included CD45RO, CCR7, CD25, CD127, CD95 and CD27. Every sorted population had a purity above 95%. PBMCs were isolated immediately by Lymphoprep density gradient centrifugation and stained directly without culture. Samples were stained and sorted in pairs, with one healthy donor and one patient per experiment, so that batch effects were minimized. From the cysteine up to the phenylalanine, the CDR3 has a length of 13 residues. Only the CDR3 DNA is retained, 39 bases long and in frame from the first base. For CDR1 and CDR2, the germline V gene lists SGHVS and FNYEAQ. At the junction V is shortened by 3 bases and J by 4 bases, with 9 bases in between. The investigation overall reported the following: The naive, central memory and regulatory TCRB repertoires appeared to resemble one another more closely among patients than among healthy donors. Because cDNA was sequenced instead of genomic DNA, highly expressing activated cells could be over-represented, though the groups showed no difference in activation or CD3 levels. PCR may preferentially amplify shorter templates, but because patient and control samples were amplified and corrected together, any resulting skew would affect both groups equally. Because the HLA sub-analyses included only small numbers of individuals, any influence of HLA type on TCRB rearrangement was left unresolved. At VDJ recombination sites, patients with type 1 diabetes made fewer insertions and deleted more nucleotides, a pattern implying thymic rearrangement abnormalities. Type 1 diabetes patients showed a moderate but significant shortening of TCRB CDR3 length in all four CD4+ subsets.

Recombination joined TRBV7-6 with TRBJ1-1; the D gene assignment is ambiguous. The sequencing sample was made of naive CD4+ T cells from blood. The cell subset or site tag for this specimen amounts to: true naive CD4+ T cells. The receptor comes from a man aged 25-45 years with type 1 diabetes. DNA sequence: TGTGCCAGCAGCTTTTCAGCGGCCACTGAAGCTTTCTTT. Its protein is CASSFSAATEAFF. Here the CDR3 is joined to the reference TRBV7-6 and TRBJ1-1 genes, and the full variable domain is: GAGVSQSPRYKVTKRGQDVALRCDPISGHVSLYWYRQALGQGPEFLTYFNYEAQQDKSGLPNDRFSAERPEGSISTLTIQRTEQRDSAMYRCASSFSAATEAFFGQGTRLTVV.